The 6 T cell receptor beta chains below all came from one sample that was sequenced in a study of tumor and adjacent non-tumor tissue in lung cancer. TCRbeta libraries were built with three rounds of nested PCR, modified from ARM-PCR. MiXCR, applied by TCRdb to the multiplex PCR reads, yields one record per CDR3 protein. This table has some 200,000 distinct CDR3 sequences, less than 80% appearing once. The template was RNA from unsorted bulk tissue. The material sequenced was lung tumor tissue. These receptors originate from a man aged 55 to 69 with non-small cell lung cancer.

Comments on this clonotype: At one end, the junction sequence differs from germline, possibly due to a read error. The chain combines TRBV7-8 with TRBJ2-5; 9 nucleotides align to TRBD2. Germline-derived CDR1 and CDR2 are SGHVS and FQNEAQ. The CDR3 covers 15 residues. CDR3 coding DNA: TGTGCCAGCAGCCCACTGGTAGCGGGAGTGGAGGCCCAGAACTTC. Amino acid sequence: CASSPLVAGVEAQNF.

This chain uses TRBV7-8 with TRBJ1-5; 7 nucleotides match TRBD2. The closer fit of TRBJ2-3 to the DNA end suggests the J call may be wrong. Germline CDR1 is SGHVS and CDR2 is FQNEAQ. The CDR3 has 15 amino acids. CDR3 DNA sequence: TGTGCCAGCAGCCCATGGGAGGGTGGGAATCAGCCCCAGTATTTT. It yields the protein CASSPWEGGNQPQYF.

Regarding this clonotype: A much larger clone sits a single nucleotide away, making a read error possible. The chain links TRBV20-1 to TRBJ2-5, with D perhaps TRBD1 (6 bases). The CDR3 spans 15 residues. With 6 bases removed from V and 4 bases from J, the gap between germline ends came to 21 bases. Germline V gene sequence: CDR1 DFQATT, CDR2 SNEGSKA (reference sequence). Written as DNA, the CDR3 is TGCAGTGCCTACGATGCCAGGGGTACGTCAGAGACCCAGTACTTC. Protein product: CSAYDARGTSETQYF.

This clonotype was observed at least ten times. This chain uses TRBV11-2 with TRBJ1-1, with 7 bases fitting TRBD1. Germline loops: CDR1 SGHAT, CDR2 FQNNGV. V dropped 5 bases and J dropped 0; count of bases not matched to a gene: 6. The CDR3 runs to 15 residues. CDR3 protein: CASSMMGQLNTEAFF. CDR3 in DNA: TGTGCCAGCAGCATGATGGGACAGCTGAACACTGAAGCTTTCTTT.

The chain couples TRBV29-1 to TRBJ1-1, with D uncertain. The germline V and J ends were trimmed by 4 bases and 6 bases, with 12 bases remaining between them. The CDR3 has 12 amino acids. Germline-derived CDR1 and CDR2 are SQVTM and ANQGSEA. The CDR3 bases are TGCAGCGTTGTATGTGGACCCGCTGAAGCTTTCTTT. This translates into CSVVCGPAEAFF.

This rearrangement joins TRBV12-3 or TRBV12-4 to TRBJ1-2; the D gene is possibly TRBD1 (6 bases). V was pared by 3 bases and J by 9 bases, with 14 bases between. The CDR3 has 13 amino acids. The CDR3 loop is CASSFRRGYSYTF. CDR3 DNA sequence: TGTGCCAGCAGTTTTCGCAGGGGTTATAGCTACACCTTC.